This T cell receptor (beta chain) was sequenced for a study of a mutant IDH1 vaccine in newly diagnosed glioma. Across the study: Following radiotherapy alone, or alongside temozolomide cycles, vaccination was started after an interval of 4-6 weeks. Earlier therapy was either radiotherapy, temozolomide, or both, and most got both.

The CDR3 runs 18 residues. Germline V gene sequence: CDR1 MDHEN, CDR2 SYDVKM. V was pared by 2 bases and J by 0 bases, with 17 bases between. To note about this clone: The antigen is undetermined.

Indicated time point: week 35, safety follow-up. All doses held 300 ug of mutant IDH1 20-mer peptide, with topical imiquimod. The assay was immunoSEQ multiplex PCR, and TCRdb's table has in-frame clones only and misses some. Of tens of thousands of clones listed, 70% to 90% are singletons. This TCR derives from a man younger than 45 with glioma. This material consisted of PBMCs, taken from a glioma patient whose treatment included an IDH1 peptide vaccine. The chain carries TRBV28 and TRBJ1-5, with a weak D call TRBD1 (6 bases). The CDR3 spells CASSLPNDRFYSNQPQHF. The CDR3 DNA is TGTGCCAGCAGTTTACCGAACGACAGGTTTTATAGCAATCAGCCCCAGCATTTT.